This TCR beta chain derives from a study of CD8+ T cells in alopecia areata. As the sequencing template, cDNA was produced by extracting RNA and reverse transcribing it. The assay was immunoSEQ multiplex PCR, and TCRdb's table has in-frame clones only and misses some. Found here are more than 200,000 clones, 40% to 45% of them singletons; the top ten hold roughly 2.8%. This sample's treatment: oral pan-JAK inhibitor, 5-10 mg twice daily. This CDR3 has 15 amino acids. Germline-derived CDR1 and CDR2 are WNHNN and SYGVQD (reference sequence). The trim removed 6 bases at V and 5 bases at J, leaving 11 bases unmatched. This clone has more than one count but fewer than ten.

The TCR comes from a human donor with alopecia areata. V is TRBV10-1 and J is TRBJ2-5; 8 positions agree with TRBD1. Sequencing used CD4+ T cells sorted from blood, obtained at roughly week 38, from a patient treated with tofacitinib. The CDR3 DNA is TGCGCCAGCAGCCTGACAGGGGAATCAAGTGAGACCCAGTACTTC. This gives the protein CASSLTGESSETQYF.